A single T cell receptor beta chain is shown here with its context. Its antigen is not identified. CDR3 length: 13 residues. The V end lost 3 bases, the J end lost 11 bases, and 16 bases lay between the germline ends. Germline lookup yields CDR1 SNHLY and CDR2 FYNNEI. Primers included in the PCR were 60 Vbeta and 13 Jbeta primers. Assay used: immunoSEQ multiplex PCR; TCRdb lists only in-frame clones, some missing. The table includes roughly 100,000 clones, over 60% detected once. This sample was taken from a study of cytomegalovirus exposure and HLA in healthy donors. General study points: Earlier analysis found most TCR beta V segments productive about 87% or about 30% of the time. The number of N-insertions in an Asian-associated ancestry cluster was reportedly below the approximately 700-donor mean in a later analysis.

The receptor was derived from a man between 40 and 49 years old in good health and CMV-seropositive. What was sequenced was PBMCs. The V call is TRBV2, the J call TRBJ1-1; weak D call: TRBD1 (6 bases). CDR3 sequence reads: CASSECQGCLAFF. CDR3 coding DNA: TGTGCCAGCAGTGAGTGCCAGGGGTGTCTTGCTTTCTTT.